A selection of T cell receptor beta chains follows, all from one sample in a study of T cell repertoires in cytomegalovirus infection. Using its own MiXCR run on the reads, TCRdb lists one record per CDR3 protein. The sample yields some 270,000 distinct CDR3 sequences, under 25% seen once. Antigens for these TCRs are unknown. The sample consisted of cultured PBMCs, taken from culture after CMV antigen stimulation. The receptors were gathered from a human donor in good health (CMV status not recorded). Some clones in this sample may be carry-over from other donors' samples. Both conserved end residues are trimmed from each CDR3. The order of the fields is V gene, clone size, J gene, CDR3 protein. Clone size is given for some rows only: seen once, a few or many times, or a class if the clone is expanded.

V gene: TRBV7-2; clone size: many; J gene: TRBJ1-2; CDR3 protein: ASSFKRGAGNGYT
V gene: TRBV12-5; clone size: NA; J gene: TRBJ1-2; CDR3 protein: ASGWGAWSNYGYT
V gene: TRBV15; clone size: few; J gene: TRBJ2-3; CDR3 protein: ATSRERFSGSTDTQY
V gene: TRBV6-2/TRBV6-3; clone size: few; J gene: TRBJ2-1; CDR3 protein: ASSPLPVGEQF
V gene: TRBV5-4; clone size: NA; J gene: TRBJ2-7; CDR3 protein: ASSFWGNEQY
V gene: TRBV7-9; clone size: NA; J gene: TRBJ1-2; CDR3 protein: ASSLRRDRGILVGYT
V gene: TRBV7-2; clone size: many; J gene: TRBJ1-5; CDR3 protein: ASSLEGLGDQPQH
V gene: TRBV7-2; clone size: many; J gene: TRBJ2-3; CDR3 protein: ASSLGTGGRTDTQY
V gene: TRBV12-3/TRBV12-4; clone size: NA; J gene: TRBJ1-5; CDR3 protein: ASSLAGGNNQPQH
V gene: TRBV12-3/TRBV12-4; clone size: NA; J gene: TRBJ2-7; CDR3 protein: ASSLNRIYRYEQY
V gene: TRBV12-3/TRBV12-4; clone size: few; J gene: TRBJ2-2; CDR3 protein: ASSYEGELF
V gene: TRBV5-4; clone size: NA; J gene: TRBJ2-7; CDR3 protein: ASSSTGGMDEQY
V gene: TRBV12-3/TRBV12-4; clone size: few; J gene: TRBJ2-3; CDR3 protein: ASSMLTSGSLVVMTDTQY
V gene: TRBV2; clone size: once; J gene: TRBJ2-7; CDR3 protein: ASRAPGQGSYEQY